This T cell receptor beta chain was identified in a study of radiation and T cells in renal cell carcinoma. Trimming at V came to 4 bases and at J to 10 bases, leaving 5 bases not matched to a gene. Germline V gene sequence: CDR1 MNHEY, CDR2 SMNVEV (reference sequence). This CDR3 contains 15 residues. The time point is: blood 4 weeks post-SBRT, at nephrectomy. Treatment denoted: 15 Gy SBRT to primary tumor, nephrectomy 4 weeks later. Using immunoSEQ multiplex PCR, the repertoire was profiled, and TCRdb retains in-frame clones only, with some absent. The sample records about 74,000 clones, 80% to 90% being singletons.

The V and J genes are TRBV27 and TRBJ1-6; TRBD1 matches at 12 bases. Material: blood, obtained from a patient whose treatment included radiotherapy and nephrectomy. The TCR comes from a woman in her 70s with renal cell carcinoma. The CDR3 DNA reads as TGTGCCAGCAGTTCCCCCGGGACAGGGGGCTCACCCCTCCACTTT. It yields the protein CASSSPGTGGSPLHF.